This entry lists 31 T cell receptor beta chains sequenced from one sample in a study of shared clonotypes between healthy human individuals. Clones were read by immunoSEQ multiplex PCR, and TCRdb kept only the in-frame ones, dropping some. Of some 2,000,000 clones in the sample, approximately 95% were seen once. Sample: naive CD4+ T cells sorted from blood. Subset specified: CD45RA+ positively selected. The receptor source for this set is a man in his late teens or twenties in good health.

The J gene is TRBJ2-1, the V gene TRBV11-2; D ambiguous. V was cut by 0 bases and J by 8 bases, with 11 bases left in between. Germline V gives CDR1 SGHAT, CDR2 FQNNGV. This CDR3 comprises 14 residues. DNA of the CDR3: TGTGCCAGCAGCTTAGATAGCCTTCTCCATGAGCAGTTCTTC. Translated, it gives CASSLDSLLHEQFF.

This clone was observed once. V usage is TRBV30 and J usage is TRBJ1-5; a possible D gene is TRBD1 (5 bases). Germline values: CDR1 GTSNPN, CDR2 SVGIG (reference sequence). The CDR3 loop spans 15 amino acids. V dropped 3 bases and J dropped 0 bases, with 12 bases sitting between them. In nucleotides, the CDR3 is TGTGCCTGGAGCCCAGACAGCCATAGCAATCAGCCCCAGCATTTT. As protein: CAWSPDSHSNQPQHF. Using reference TRBV30 and TRBJ1-5 for the parts outside the CDR3, the full variable domain is SQTIHQWPATLVQPVGSPLSLECTVEGTSNPNLYWYRQAAGRGLQLLFYSVGIGQISSEVPQNLSASRPQDRQFILSSKKLLLSDSGFYLCAWSPDSHSNQPQHFGDGTRLSIL.

Here the CDR3 reads CASSYPGRVGTEAFF. The CDR3 DNA sequence: TGTGCCAGCAGTTACCCCGGAAGGGTGGGGACTGAAGCTTTCTTT. The chain combines TRBV6-5 with TRBJ1-1, with unresolved D. This CDR3 contains 15 residues. Germline V gene sequence: CDR1 MNHEY, CDR2 SVGAGI. The ends were cut back, 2 bases at V and 5 bases at J, with 15 bases in the middle.

This chain joins TRBV19 and TRBJ1-2, with no clear D. The CDR3 loop spans 13 amino acids. Germline CDR1 LNHDA, CDR2 SQIVND (reference sequence). V was cut by 3 bases and J by 2 bases, with 7 bases left in between. CDR3 in DNA: TGTGCCAGTAGTATTGAATTGAACTATGGCTACACCTTC. Residues: CASSIELNYGYTF.

The chain has TRBV5-1 and TRBJ1-4; perhaps TRBD1 as D (5 bases). There are 15 residues in the CDR3. Trimming removed 0 bases from V and 3 bases from J, with 9 bases in between. Germline CDR1 and CDR2: SGHRS and YFSETQ. The CDR3 DNA reads as TGCGCCAGCAGCTTGGAGCGACAGCCTAATGAAAAACTGTTTTTT. The encoded protein is CASSLERQPNEKLFF.

This chain uses TRBV6-5 with TRBJ1-2; D might be TRBD1 (6 bases). V dropped 4 bases and J dropped 4 bases, with 19 bases sitting between them. Looked up from germline, CDR1 is MNHEY and CDR2 is SVGAGI. The CDR3 runs to 16 residues. This CDR3 is CASSSLTGPISYGYTF. In DNA form, the CDR3 reads TGTGCCAGCAGTTCCTTGACAGGCCCCATCTCCTATGGCTACACCTTC.

The chain carries TRBV27 and TRBJ2-5; tentative D call: TRBD1 (5 bases). The CDR3 has 14 amino acids. CDR1 and CDR2 from the germline V gene are MNHEY and SMNVEV (reference sequence). The V end lost 5 bases, the J end lost 2 bases, and 12 bases lay between the germline ends. The CDR3 DNA reads TGTGCCAGCAGTAATCGGACACATCAAGAGACCCAGTACTTC. This translates into CASSNRTHQETQYF.

This clone occurred once. The chain employs TRBV2 and TRBJ1-2; D gene ambiguous. The V gene's germline CDR1 is SNHLY and CDR2 FYNNEI. V shed 6 bases and J shed 4 bases, with 15 bases lying between them. The CDR3 sequence is 14 residues long. The CDR3 reads CASSYMGEGYGYTF. The DNA of the CDR3 is TGTGCCAGCAGCTATATGGGAGAGGGCTATGGCTACACCTTC.

The chain combines TRBV6-6 with TRBJ1-5, with D perhaps TRBD1 (6 bases). Germline assignment: CDR1 MNHNY and CDR2 SVGAGI (reference sequence). The CDR3 contains 16 residues. V was clipped by 2 bases and J by 6 bases, with 17 bases between them. CDR3 loop: CASSYPLDSPFQPQHF. The CDR3 nucleotides read TGTGCCAGCAGTTACCCCTTGGACAGTCCGTTTCAGCCCCAGCATTTT.

The CDR3 reads CAWRLRAYEQYF. The CDR3 DNA reads TGTGCCTGGAGGTTGCGGGCCTACGAGCAGTACTTC. The rearrangement links TRBV30 to TRBJ2-7, with D perhaps matching TRBD2 (5 bases). The V gene's germline CDR1 is GTSNPN and CDR2 SVGIG (reference sequence). The CDR3 covers 12 residues. Trimming took 3 bases from V and 2 from J, leaving 8 bases between them.

V usage is TRBV11-2 and J usage is TRBJ1-6; no clear D. Germline values: CDR1 SGHAT, CDR2 FQNNGV. Trimming removed 1 base from V and 5 bases from J, with 15 bases in between. CDR3 length: 17 residues. The CDR3 spells CASSLGLTLHNNSPLHF. CDR3 nucleotide sequence: TGTGCCAGCAGCTTAGGTCTGACTCTTCACAATAATTCACCCCTCCACTTT.

The rearrangement links TRBV27 to TRBJ2-1; D might be TRBD1 or TRBD2, each matching 5 bases. V was pared by 1 base and J by 1 base, with 5 bases between. The CDR3 has 14 residues. CDR1 MNHEY and CDR2 SMNVEV come from the germline V gene (reference sequence). In DNA form, the CDR3 reads TGTGCCAGCAGTTTATGGGGGTCCTACAATGAGCAGTTCTTC. Translating it yields CASSLWGSYNEQFF.

V is TRBV2 and J is TRBJ2-7; 7 bases map to TRBD1. The CDR3 is made up of 14 amino acids. J was trimmed by 3 bases and V by 4 bases; bases with no gene match: 6. CDR1 SNHLY and CDR2 FYNNEI come from the germline V gene. CDR3 in DNA: TGTGCCAGCAGTGCGTGGGACAGAAACTACGAGCAGTACTTC. Protein product: CASSAWDRNYEQYF. The whole variable domain, remainder taken from reference TRBV2 and TRBJ2-7, is EPEVTQTPSHQVTQMGQEVILRCVPISNHLYFYWYRQILGQKVEFLVSFYNNEISEKSEIFDDQFSVERPDGSNFTLKIRSTKLEDSAMYFCASSAWDRNYEQYFGPGTRLTVT.

The rearrangement uses TRBV27 and TRBJ2-1; 10 bases line up with TRBD1. This CDR3 is 17 amino acids long. Germline CDR1 MNHEY, CDR2 SMNVEV (reference sequence). After removal of 5 bases from V and 7 bases from J, the junction contained 14 bases not matched to a gene. The CDR3 protein is CASSLMAPPGQGNEQFF. CDR3 in DNA: TGTGCCAGCAGTCTTATGGCCCCCCCGGGACAGGGGAATGAGCAGTTCTTC.

CDR3 sequence (DNA): TGCAGTGCTAGAGTTATAGATGAGCAGTTCTTC. Its protein is CSARVIDEQFF. This rearrangement joins TRBV20-1 to TRBJ2-1, with D uncertain. In germline, CDR1 is DFQATT, CDR2 SNEGSKA (reference sequence). V lost 1 base, J lost 8 bases, and 6 bases lay in between. The CDR3 contains 11 residues.

The gene calls are TRBV10-3 and TRBJ2-2, with 9 nucleotides matching TRBD2. The CDR3 is 14 amino acids. Germline V gene sequence: CDR1 ENHRY, CDR2 SYGVKD. V dropped 8 bases and J dropped 1; count of bases not matched to a gene: 2. Here the CDR3 DNA reads TGTGCCATCGGGACTAGCTTGAACACCGGGGAGCTGTTTTTT. Its translation: CAIGTSLNTGELFF.

In this sample, this clone turned up once. V is TRBV15 and J is TRBJ1-4; no clear D. V was trimmed by 0 bases and J by 5 bases, leaving 10 bases between them. This CDR3 is built from 15 residues. Germline V gene data show CDR1 as LNHNV and CDR2 as YYDKDF (reference sequence). For the CDR3, the DNA is TGTGCCACCAGCAGAGATACCACAGTGAATGAAAAACTGTTTTTT. It translates to CATSRDTTVNEKLFF.

The V gene is TRBV5-1, the J gene TRBJ2-7, with unresolved D. The CDR3 loop spans 14 amino acids. Germline assignment: CDR1 SGHRS and CDR2 YFSETQ. V lost 0 bases to trimming and J lost 6 bases, with 13 bases between them. The CDR3 nucleotides are TGCGCCAGCAGCTTGGACCGGGCCCAAGGCGAGCAGTACTTC. It is translated as CASSLDRAQGEQYF.

The J gene is TRBJ2-4, the V gene TRBV21-1; no DNA check was done on the table's D call, TRBD2. TRBV21-1 is termed a pseudogene. CDR3 size: 14 residues. The CDR3 sequence: CASSGSSSGIVQYF. CDR3 DNA: TGTGCCAGTAGCGGGAGTTCCAGTGGGATCGTTCAGTACTTC.

The rearrangement links TRBV12-5 to TRBJ1-5; no clear D. Between the trimmed V and J ends, which lost 1 base and 0 bases, there was a span of 13 bases. The germline CDR1 and CDR2 sequences are LGHNT and FRNRAP. This CDR3 has 17 residues. In DNA, the CDR3 is TGTGCTAGTGGTTTGGCCTGGATTGAGGCTAGCAATCAGCCCCAGCATTTT. Translating gives CASGLAWIEASNQPQHF. The full variable domain, completed using reference TRBV12-5 and TRBJ1-5, is DARVTQTPRHKVTEMGQEVTMRCQPILGHNTVFWYRQTMMQGLELLAYFRNRAPLDDSGMPKDRFSAEMPDATLATLKIQPSEPRDSAVYFCASGLAWIEASNQPQHFGDGTRLSIL.

This clone was detected once. V and J are TRBV18 and TRBJ1-1; D is perhaps TRBD1 (6 bases). Germline V gene data show CDR1 as KGHSH and CDR2 as LQKENI. The V gene lost 3 bases and the J gene lost 1 base, with 12 bases spanning the gap. This CDR3 has 15 residues. CDR3 amino acids: CASSPLTGENTEAFF. The CDR3 nucleotides are TGTGCCAGCTCACCGCTGACAGGTGAGAACACTGAAGCTTTCTTT.

This clone was seen just once. CDR3 coding DNA: TGTGCCTGGAACCACAGGGGCCGTAATTCACCCCTCCACTTT. Amino acids: CAWNHRGRNSPLHF. This sequence joins TRBV30 and TRBJ1-6; 7 nucleotides agree with TRBD1. CDR3 length equals 14 residues. The V gene end was trimmed by 4 bases and the J gene end by 6 bases; junction bases not matched to a gene: 6. Germline assignment: CDR1 GTSNPN and CDR2 SVGIG (reference sequence).

The chain carries TRBV27 and TRBJ1-6; 9 bases match TRBD1. The length of the CDR3 is 15 residues. J lost 6 bases, V lost 3 bases, and 3 bases had no gene match. The V gene's germline CDR1 is MNHEY and CDR2 SMNVEV (reference sequence). The DNA for the CDR3 is TGTGCCAGCAGTTTGCCGGGACAGGGTAATTCACCCCTCCACTTT. This encodes CASSLPGQGNSPLHF.

The V and J genes are TRBV2 and TRBJ1-2, with 11 bases that match TRBD1. Germline V CDR1 and CDR2: SNHLY, FYNNEI. The CDR3 length is 14 residues. Losses at the gene ends were 7 bases for V and 8 bases for J; bases not matched to a gene: 9. The CDR3 spells CASTQIGTGGGYTF. Here the CDR3 DNA reads TGTGCCAGCACCCAAATAGGGACAGGGGGAGGCTACACCTTC.

V usage is TRBV5-1 and J usage is TRBJ2-1; a possible D gene is TRBD1 (5 bases). The CDR3 runs to 15 residues. Germline V gives CDR1 SGHRS, CDR2 YFSETQ. V was shortened by 0 bases and J by 8 bases, with 15 bases between the two germline ends. The CDR3, as DNA: TGCGCCAGCAGCTTGGGCAGGGAACTAATCGATGAGCAGTTCTTC. Translation gives CASSLGRELIDEQFF.

To note about this clone: At one of its ends the junction is not consistent with the germline gene, which may arise from a read error. The chain is built from TRBV6-1 and TRBJ1-2; 10 nucleotides line up with TRBD1. Germline V gives CDR1 MNHNS, CDR2 SASEGT. The length of the CDR3 is 13 residues. The DNA of the CDR3 is TGTGCCAGCAGTTTTTTAAGACAGGGGGCTATCGCCTTC. This sequence encodes CASSFLRQGAIAF.

The chain has TRBV15 and TRBJ1-5; tentatively, D is TRBD1 (6 bases). CDR1 LNHNV and CDR2 YYDKDF come from the germline V gene (reference sequence). The ends were cut back, 3 bases at V and 4 bases at J, with 16 bases in the middle. The length of the CDR3 is 16 residues. The CDR3 loop reads CATSRGSGTPNQPQHF. The DNA for the CDR3 is TGTGCCACCAGCAGGGGATCCGGGACACCAAATCAGCCCCAGCATTTT.

This chain joins TRBV2 and TRBJ1-5; D is uncertain. Trimming shortened V by 7 bases and J by 3 bases, and 7 bases separated the two germline ends. CDR3 length equals 12 residues. Germline loops: CDR1 SNHLY, CDR2 FYNNEI. This chain's CDR3 is CASKGYNQPQHF. DNA of the CDR3: TGTGCCAGCAAGGGTTACAATCAGCCCCAGCATTTT.

The chain is built from TRBV4-1 and TRBJ2-1; D possibly corresponds to TRBD1 (7 bases). Germline loops: CDR1 MGHRA, CDR2 YSYEKL. The CDR3 is 16 residues long. V lost 4 bases and J 5 bases, leaving 18 bases between the germline ends. The CDR3 protein is CASSPAGQPGNNEQFF. The CDR3, as DNA: TGCGCCAGCAGCCCCGCGGGACAGCCCGGGAACAATGAGCAGTTCTTC.

To note about this clone: The same CDR3 can be traced to other DNA sequences in this sample. The rearrangement joins TRBV5-1 to TRBJ2-2; D not resolved. The CDR3 sequence is 15 residues long. V lost 2 bases and J lost 0, with 8 bases in between. Germline values: CDR1 SGHRS, CDR2 YFSETQ. The CDR3 here is CASSLAGPNTGELFF. CDR3 sequence (DNA): TGCGCCAGCAGCTTAGCCGGACCGAACACCGGGGAGCTGTTTTTT.

The V and J genes are TRBV9 and TRBJ2-1; 9 bases map to TRBD2. Germline lookup yields CDR1 SGDLS and CDR2 YYNGEE. V dropped 0 bases and J dropped 9; count of bases not matched to a gene: 7. The CDR3 has 15 amino acids. The CDR3 region is CASSVGSSGIFEQFF. The CDR3 DNA reads TGTGCCAGCAGCGTAGGGTCTAGCGGGATATTTGAGCAGTTCTTC.